The 25 T cell receptor beta chains below come from one sample, sequenced in a study of T cells in Graves' hyperthyroidism and ophthalmopathy. Amplified TCR beta CDR3 regions came from RNA transcripts. Primed by the HTBI set, a first-round RT-PCR was run on the TCR CDR3. TCRdb reanalysed the multiplex PCR reads using MiXCR and keeps one entry per CDR3 protein. The repertoire holds about 840,000 distinct CDR3 sequences, with roughly 40% as singletons. The specimen was blood. Receptor source: a man younger than 35 with Graves' hyperthyroidism.

The chain carries TRBV2 and TRBJ2-2; 12 nucleotides align to TRBD2. Germline trimming cut 10 bases from V and 3 bases from J; bases unmatched to any gene: 12. This CDR3 has 17 amino acids. CDR1 and CDR2 (germline): SNHLY, FYNNEI. CDR3 DNA sequence: TGTGCCATTACCGGGACTAGCGGGTCTCGGGACACCGGGGAGCTGTTTTTT. Its protein is CAITGTSGSRDTGELFF.

Concerning this clonotype: A much larger clone is a single base away; this may be a read error. The chain uses TRBV5-1 and TRBJ2-2, with 9 bases identical to TRBD1. This CDR3 contains 15 residues. In germline, CDR1 is SGHRS, CDR2 YFSETQ. CDR3 DNA sequence: TGCGCCACCAGCCCTAGGACAGGGGACACCGGGGAGCTGTTTTTT. Its protein is CATSPRTGDTGELFF.

This clonotype appeared many times. The junction departs from germline at one end; a sequencing error may be responsible. The chain links TRBV7-9 to TRBJ2-7; TRBD1 is a possible D gene (5 bases). The CDR3 covers 12 residues. Germline V gives CDR1 SEHNR, CDR2 FQNEAQ (reference sequence). The CDR3 DNA reads as TGCGCCAGCAGCTTTGACAGCTACGAGCAGTACTTC. Translated, it gives CASSFDSYEQYF.

This clonotype was found a few times. This sequence joins TRBV9 and TRBJ1-1; D is perhaps TRBD1 (6 bases). CDR3 length: 16 residues. The ends were cut back, 3 bases at V and 6 bases at J, with 21 bases in the middle. Germline V gene data show CDR1 as SGDLS and CDR2 as YYNGEE. CDR3 DNA sequence: TGTGCCAGCAGCGAACTCGGGGGGCTAAGGCAGGCTGAAGCTTTCTTT. Amino acid sequence: CASSELGGLRQAEAFF.

V gene TRBV7-4 combines with J gene TRBJ1-3; maybe TRBD1 (5 bases). The CDR3 covers 14 residues. The V gene's germline CDR1 is SGHVT and CDR2 SQSDAQ. Trimming cost V 5 bases and J 7 bases, with 15 bases left between them. The CDR3 loop is CASSDQNRGNTIYF. CDR3 coding DNA: TGTGCCAGCAGCGATCAAAACCGGGGGAACACCATATATTTT.

The chain is built from TRBV5-5 and TRBJ1-5; D uncertain. Per germline, CDR1 SGHKS and CDR2 YYEKEE (reference sequence). Trimming took 1 base from V and 0 from J, leaving 14 bases between them. The CDR3 loop spans 17 amino acids. Here the CDR3 reads CASSLYGTTLSNQPQHF. The CDR3 nucleotides are TGTGCCAGCAGCTTGTACGGAACAACTCTTAGCAATCAGCCCCAGCATTTT. Filled out from reference TRBV5-5 and TRBJ1-5, the complete variable domain reads DAGVTQSPTHLIKTRGQQVTLRCSPISGHKSVSWYQQVLGQGPQFIFQYYEKEERGRGNFPDRFSARQFPNYSSELNVNALLLGDSALYLCASSLYGTTLSNQPQHFGDGTRLSIL.

The V and J genes are TRBV2 and TRBJ1-2; no firm D call. In germline, CDR1 is SNHLY, CDR2 FYNNEI. Trimming took off 5 bases at V and 4 bases at J, with 23 bases between the two ends. The length of the CDR3 is 17 residues. CDR3 protein: CASSSSRGPLLIYGYTF. CDR3 nucleotide sequence: TGTGCCAGCAGTTCCTCTCGCGGACCGCTACTGATCTATGGCTACACCTTC. Full variable domain (missing parts from reference TRBV2 and TRBJ1-2): EPEVTQTPSHQVTQMGQEVILRCVPISNHLYFYWYRQILGQKVEFLVSFYNNEISEKSEIFDDQFSVERPDGSNFTLKIRSTKLEDSAMYFCASSSSRGPLLIYGYTFGSGTRLTVV.

This clonotype has ten or more counts. The chain is built from TRBV2 and TRBJ2-2; no firm D call. The CDR3 has 13 residues. V was trimmed by 7 bases and J by 2 bases, leaving 8 bases between them. CDR1 is SNHLY and CDR2 is FYNNEI in the germline V gene. The CDR3 loop reads CASTPGNTGELFF. Written as DNA, the CDR3 is TGTGCCAGCACTCCAGGAAACACCGGGGAGCTGTTTTTT.

At least ten counts were recorded for this clonotype. The chain joins TRBV20-1 to TRBJ2-7; 7 bases match TRBD2. CDR1 and CDR2 from the germline V gene are DFQATT and SNEGSKA (reference sequence). The CDR3 runs to 15 residues. The trim removed 4 bases at V and 4 bases at J, leaving 13 bases unmatched. CDR3 DNA: TGCAGTGCTATTGCAAGCGGGGAGGTAAAGTACGAGCAGTACTTC. This encodes CSAIASGEVKYEQYF.

Concerning this clonotype: Since a much larger clone is just one base distant, this may be a read error. The gene calls are TRBV19 and TRBJ1-2, with D possibly matching TRBD1 (5 bases). CDR3 length equals 14 residues. The germline CDR1 and CDR2 sequences are LNHDA and SQIVND (reference sequence). V shed 5 bases and J shed 12 bases, with 22 bases lying between them. The CDR3 protein is CASSPDRGGYGHTF. CDR3 DNA: TGTGCCAGTAGTCCCGATCGGGGCGGGTACGGCCACACCTTC.

The chain uses TRBV12-5 and TRBJ2-2, with D perhaps given as TRBD1 or TRBD2 (6 bases each). V lost 1 base and J 2 bases, leaving 8 bases between the germline ends. The V gene's germline CDR1 is LGHNT and CDR2 FRNRAP. The CDR3 consists of 15 residues. The DNA for the CDR3 is TGTGCTAGTGGTTTGGGGGGGGCTAACACCGGGGAGCTGTTTTTT. Its protein is CASGLGGANTGELFF.

A note on this clonotype: The junction departs from the called germline gene at one end, perhaps through a read error. CDR3 sequence reads: CASSFGGGRDSYKQYF. The DNA for the CDR3 is TGTGCCAGCAGCTTTGGGGGCGGGAGGGACTCCTACAAGCAGTACTTC. The chain combines TRBV13 with TRBJ2-7; 9 nucleotides align to TRBD2. CDR3 length: 16 residues. Germline values: CDR1 PRHDT, CDR2 FYEKMQ (reference sequence).

This clonotype was counted only a few times. The CDR3, as DNA: TGTGCCACCTGCTGGCTTAACACCGGGGAGCTGTTTTTT. This encodes CATCWLNTGELFF. This rearrangement joins TRBV12-3 or TRBV12-4 to TRBJ2-2; D gene uncertain. This CDR3 contains 13 residues. Trimming took 10 bases from V and 2 from J, leaving 11 bases between them.

This chain connects TRBV6-6 to TRBJ1-5; D is unresolved. Trimming pared 2 bases from V and 7 bases from J, leaving 9 bases between. There are 13 residues in the CDR3. The V gene's germline CDR1 is MNHNY and CDR2 SVGAGI (reference sequence). CDR3 residues: CASSYPGGQPQHF. In nucleotides, the CDR3 is TGTGCCAGCAGTTACCCGGGTGGGCAGCCCCAGCATTTT.

The table lists this clonotype with a few counts. V is TRBV12-3 or TRBV12-4 and J is TRBJ1-1; maybe TRBD1 (6 bases). Trimming removed 2 bases from V and 7 bases from J, with 14 bases in between. The CDR3 spans 14 residues. The CDR3 is CASSLYWTVGEAFF. CDR3 sequence (DNA): TGTGCCAGCAGTTTATATTGGACAGTTGGTGAAGCTTTCTTT.

This clonotype turned up a few times. The V call is TRBV29-1, the J call TRBJ2-7, with 13 positions matching TRBD2. The CDR3 runs 16 residues. J was trimmed by 6 bases and V by 2 bases; bases with no gene match: 10. The germline V gene has CDR1 SQVTM and CDR2 ANQGSEA. The DNA of the CDR3 is TGCAGCGTTGAAACCTCACTAGCGGGAGGGGTTAGCGAGCAGTACTTC. Encoded protein: CSVETSLAGGVSEQYF.

This rearrangement joins TRBV12-3 or TRBV12-4 to TRBJ1-5; possible D gene TRBD1, 6 bases. V was shortened by 1 base and J by 0 bases, with 10 bases between the two germline ends. The CDR3 is made up of 16 amino acids. The DNA for the CDR3 is TGTGCCAGCAGTTTAGGGGGGGCCGGTAGCAATCAGCCCCAGCATTTT. It is translated as CASSLGGAGSNQPQHF.

The J gene is TRBJ2-7, the V gene TRBV25-1, with 7 bases fitting TRBD2. The CDR3 contains 13 residues. The V gene's germline CDR1 is MGHDK and CDR2 SYGVNS. Germline trimming cut 7 bases from V and 3 bases from J; bases unmatched to any gene: 6. The CDR3 sequence is CASKELANYEQYF. The CDR3 DNA sequence: TGTGCCAGCAAGGAACTAGCGAACTACGAGCAGTACTTC.

Here the CDR3 reads CSPGREWETQYF. DNA of the CDR3: TGCAGCCCGGGACGGGAGTGGGAGACCCAGTACTTC. V is TRBV29-1 and J is TRBJ2-5; the D gene is possibly TRBD2 (6 bases). CDR3 size: 12 residues. In germline, CDR1 is SQVTM, CDR2 ANQGSEA. Trimming shortened V by 8 bases and J by 5 bases, and 15 bases separated the two germline ends.

The rearrangement uses TRBV7-9 and TRBJ1-4, with 7 positions matching TRBD1. The germline V gene has CDR1 SEHNR and CDR2 FQNEAQ (reference sequence). This CDR3 region has 17 residues. Trimming at V came to 6 bases and at J to 2 bases, leaving 12 bases not matched to a gene. The CDR3, as DNA: TGTGCCAGCAGTCCCATGCCCGGACAGGTTACTAATGAAAAACTGTTTTTT. It encodes CASSPMPGQVTNEKLFF. The full variable domain, with the rest looked up from reference TRBV7-9 and TRBJ1-4, is DTGVSQNPRHKITKRGQNVTFRCDPISEHNRLYWYRQTLGQGPEFLTYFQNEAQLEKSRLLSDRFSAERPKGSFSTLEIQRTEQGDSAMYLCASSPMPGQVTNEKLFFGSGTQLSVL.

This clonotype appeared a few times. J is TRBJ1-3 and V is TRBV2; maybe TRBD1 (6 bases). The CDR3 runs to 13 residues. V was clipped by 2 bases and J by 9 bases, with 11 bases between them. Germline CDR1 and CDR2: SNHLY and FYNNEI. The CDR3 protein is CASSETGSSTIYF. CDR3 bases: TGTGCCAGCAGTGAAACAGGGTCTAGCACCATATATTTT.

On this clonotype itself: One base away lies a much larger clone, so this may be a sequencing read error. The V call is TRBV6-5, the J call TRBJ1-5; possible D gene TRBD1, 5 bases. The CDR3 totals 15 residues. CDR1 is MNHEY, CDR2 SVGAGI, per germline. Trimming left V 1 base short and J 8 bases short, with 15 bases between. CDR3 sequence reads: CASSYLAGRGKPQHF. The CDR3 nucleotides are TGTGCCAGCAGTTACTTAGCAGGGAGGGGAAAGCCCCAGCATTTT.

This clonotype was seen repeatedly, ten times or more. This chain connects TRBV20-1 to TRBJ2-7; D call uncertain. The germline CDR1 and CDR2 sequences are DFQATT and SNEGSKA (reference sequence). V was cut by 1 base and J by 0 bases, with 13 bases left in between. The CDR3 covers 15 residues. CDR3 sequence (DNA): TGCAGTGCTAGAGTTGGAACCCGAAGCTCCTACGAGCAGTACTTC. Residues: CSARVGTRSSYEQYF.

This clonotype appeared many times. The gene calls are TRBV7-9 and TRBJ2-7; D could derive from TRBD1 or TRBD2 (5 bases each). The length of the CDR3 is 12 residues. Trimming removed 3 bases at V and 2 bases at J, with 5 bases between. Germline values: CDR1 SEHNR, CDR2 FQNEAQ (reference sequence). CDR3 protein: CASSLGAYEQYF. In nucleotides, the CDR3 is TGTGCCAGCAGCTTGGGGGCCTACGAGCAGTACTTC.

The chain couples TRBV29-1 to TRBJ1-3; D gene unclear. Germline loops: CDR1 SQVTM, CDR2 ANQGSEA. The CDR3 runs 13 residues. The CDR3 bases are TGCAGTCTCCGTCAGACACTCGGAAACACCATATATTTT. Protein sequence: CSLRQTLGNTIYF.